The T cell receptor beta chain described here comes from a study of blood T cell repertoires in COVID-19. Study overall: PBMCs, B-cell-depleted T cells, or T cells were the source of the cDNA or gDNA that made up the material.

The CDR3 has 15 residues. Germline V gene sequence: CDR1 SEHNR, CDR2 FQNEAQ (reference sequence). V gave up 2 bases and J gave up 5 bases; unmatched junction bases: 5. The protocol was immunoSEQ multiplex PCR, while the TCRdb copy is restricted to in-frame clones and leaves out a portion. This table holds some 320,000 clones, 70% to 90% found once. Sequencing was done on a sample of peripheral blood. The J gene is TRBJ2-2, the V gene TRBV7-9, with 7 bases identical to TRBD1. The source of this sequence is a young woman who had recovered from COVID-19. The CDR3 here is CASSLPTGVTGELFF. Here the CDR3 DNA reads TGTGCCAGCAGCTTACCAACAGGGGTGACCGGGGAGCTGTTTTTT.